This T cell receptor beta chain derives from a study of control samples from healthy donors and cancer patients. Profiling relied on immunoSEQ multiplex PCR, and the TCRdb table lists in-frame clones only, not all of them. The profile shows around 99,000 clones, less than 95% of them singletons. The germline V gene encodes CDR1 KGHDR and CDR2 SFDVKD. V was cut by 0 bases and J by 4 bases, with 17 bases left in between. There are 17 residues in the CDR3. This sequence originates from a human donor in good health. The donor label of this sample is uncertain. The sample consisted of blood. The J gene is TRBJ2-5, the V gene TRBV24-1; the D gene is possibly TRBD2 (7 bases). The CDR3: CATSDLSRGAGRETQYF. CDR3 bases: TGTGCCACCAGTGATTTGAGTCGGGGGGCGGGTCGAGAGACCCAGTACTTC.